This T cell receptor (beta chain) is drawn from a study of cytomegalovirus exposure and HLA in healthy donors. Notes on the study in general: A missense DCLRE1C variant was associated with V- and J-gene trimming of TCR beta chains in a later analysis, and an independent cohort replicated the association.

The PCR was carried out with 60 Vbeta primers and 13 Jbeta primers. TCRdb keeps only in-frame clones here, not all; method: immunoSEQ multiplex PCR. Among 150,000 to 200,000 clones listed, 75% to 80% were seen once. The ends were cut back, 1 base at V and 6 bases at J, with 10 bases in the middle. The CDR3 is made up of 13 amino acids. Germline loops: CDR1 SGHTA, CDR2 FQGNSA. Notes on this clone: The antigen is not known.

This sequence joins TRBV7-2 and TRBJ2-7; D unresolved. Sequenced material: PBMCs. This receptor was identified in a woman aged 50 to 60 in good health and CMV-seropositive. The CDR3 region is CASSLVVAREQYF. Written as DNA, the CDR3 is TGTGCCAGCAGCTTAGTTGTCGCGCGCGAGCAGTACTTC.